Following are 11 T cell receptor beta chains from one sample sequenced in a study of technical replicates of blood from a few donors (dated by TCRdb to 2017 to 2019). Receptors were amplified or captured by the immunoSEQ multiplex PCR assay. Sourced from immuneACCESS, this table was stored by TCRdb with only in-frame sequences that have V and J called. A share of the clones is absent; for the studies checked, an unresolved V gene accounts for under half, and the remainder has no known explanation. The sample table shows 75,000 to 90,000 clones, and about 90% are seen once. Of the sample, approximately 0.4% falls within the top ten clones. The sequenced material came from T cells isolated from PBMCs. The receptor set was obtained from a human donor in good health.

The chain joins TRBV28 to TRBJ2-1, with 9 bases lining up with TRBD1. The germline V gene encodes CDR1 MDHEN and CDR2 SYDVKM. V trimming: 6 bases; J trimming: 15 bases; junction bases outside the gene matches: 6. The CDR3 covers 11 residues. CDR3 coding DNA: TGTGCCAGCAGATCCGGGACAGGGTCGTTCTTC. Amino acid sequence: CASRSGTGSFF.

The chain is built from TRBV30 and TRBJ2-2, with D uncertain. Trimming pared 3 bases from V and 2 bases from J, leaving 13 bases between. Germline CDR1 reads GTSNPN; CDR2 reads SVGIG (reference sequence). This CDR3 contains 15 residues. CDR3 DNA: TGTGCCTGGAGACTGTCCAGAGGTAACACCGGGGAGCTGTTTTTT. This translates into CAWRLSRGNTGELFF.

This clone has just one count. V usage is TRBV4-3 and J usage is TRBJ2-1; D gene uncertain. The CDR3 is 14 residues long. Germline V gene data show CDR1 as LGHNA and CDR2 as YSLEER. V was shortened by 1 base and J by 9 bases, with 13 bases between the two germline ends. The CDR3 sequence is CASSQAGLNGEQFF. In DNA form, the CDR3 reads TGCGCCAGCAGCCAAGCCGGTCTTAATGGTGAGCAGTTCTTC.

As DNA, the CDR3 is TGCGCCAGCAAAAAAGCCGGGACTAGCGTTCCGGATACGCAGTATTTT. It yields the protein CASKKAGTSVPDTQYF. The V call is TRBV10-2, the J call TRBJ2-3, with 10 bases aligning to TRBD2. The CDR3 spans 16 residues. CDR1 and CDR2 (germline): WSHSY, SAAADI. The ends lost 7 bases at V and 6 bases at J; junction bases unmatched: 13.

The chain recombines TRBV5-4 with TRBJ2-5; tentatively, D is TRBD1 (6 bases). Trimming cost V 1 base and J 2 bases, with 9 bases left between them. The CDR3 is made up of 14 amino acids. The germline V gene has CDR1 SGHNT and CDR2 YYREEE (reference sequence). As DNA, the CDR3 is TGTGCCAGCAGCTTGAGCAGGGGTCAAGAGACCCAGTACTTC. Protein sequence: CASSLSRGQETQYF.

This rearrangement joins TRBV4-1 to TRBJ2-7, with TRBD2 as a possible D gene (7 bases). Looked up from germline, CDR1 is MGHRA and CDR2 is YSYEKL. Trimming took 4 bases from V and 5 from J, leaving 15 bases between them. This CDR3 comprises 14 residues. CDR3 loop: CASSLGWGGNEQYF. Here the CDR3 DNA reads TGCGCCAGCAGCCTCGGATGGGGGGGCAACGAGCAGTACTTC.

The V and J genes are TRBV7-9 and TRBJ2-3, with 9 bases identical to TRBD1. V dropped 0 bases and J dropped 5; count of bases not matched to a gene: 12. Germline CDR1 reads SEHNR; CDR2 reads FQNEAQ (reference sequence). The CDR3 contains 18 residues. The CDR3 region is CASSLARGQGKSLDTQYF. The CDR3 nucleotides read TGTGCCAGCAGCTTAGCGCGGGGACAGGGTAAAAGTTTAGATACGCAGTATTTT.

As DNA, the CDR3 is TGTGCCAGCAGTGAAGCGCGAGCCGGGGAGCTGTTTTTT. This codes for CASSEARAGELFF. The chain has TRBV6-1 and TRBJ2-2, with no clear D. This CDR3 spans 13 amino acids. Germline V gives CDR1 MNHNS, CDR2 SASEGT. V lost 0 bases and J lost 6, with 5 bases in between.

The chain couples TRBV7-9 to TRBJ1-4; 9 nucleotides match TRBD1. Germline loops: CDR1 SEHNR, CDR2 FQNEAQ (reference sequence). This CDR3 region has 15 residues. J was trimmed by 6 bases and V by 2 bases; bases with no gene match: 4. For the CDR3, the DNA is TGTGCCAGCAGCTTATTCGGACAGGGGTATGAAAAACTGTTTTTT. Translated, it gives CASSLFGQGYEKLFF.

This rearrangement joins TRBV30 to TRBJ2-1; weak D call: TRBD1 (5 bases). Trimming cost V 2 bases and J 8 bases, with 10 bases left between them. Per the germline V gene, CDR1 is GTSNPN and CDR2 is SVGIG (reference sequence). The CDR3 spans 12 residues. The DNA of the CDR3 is TGTGCCTGGAGTAGGCAGGGCCATGAGCAGTTCTTC. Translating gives CAWSRQGHEQFF.

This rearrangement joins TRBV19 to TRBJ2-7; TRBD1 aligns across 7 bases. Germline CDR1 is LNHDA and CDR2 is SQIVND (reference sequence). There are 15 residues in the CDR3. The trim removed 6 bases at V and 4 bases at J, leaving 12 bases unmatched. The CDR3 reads CASSPNDRVSYEQYF. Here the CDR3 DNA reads TGTGCCAGTAGCCCAAATGACAGGGTGTCTTACGAGCAGTACTTC.